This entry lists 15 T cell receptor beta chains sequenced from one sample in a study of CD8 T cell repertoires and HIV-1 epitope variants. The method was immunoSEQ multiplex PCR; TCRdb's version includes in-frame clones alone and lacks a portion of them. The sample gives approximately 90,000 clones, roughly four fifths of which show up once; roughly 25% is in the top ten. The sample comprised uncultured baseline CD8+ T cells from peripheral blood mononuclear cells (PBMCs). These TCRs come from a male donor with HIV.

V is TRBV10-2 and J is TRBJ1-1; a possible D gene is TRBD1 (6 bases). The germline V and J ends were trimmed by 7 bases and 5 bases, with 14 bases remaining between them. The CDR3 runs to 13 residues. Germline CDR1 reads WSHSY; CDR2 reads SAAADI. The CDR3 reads CASTQRQGTEAFF. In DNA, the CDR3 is TGCGCCAGCACCCAACGTCAGGGGACTGAAGCTTTCTTT.

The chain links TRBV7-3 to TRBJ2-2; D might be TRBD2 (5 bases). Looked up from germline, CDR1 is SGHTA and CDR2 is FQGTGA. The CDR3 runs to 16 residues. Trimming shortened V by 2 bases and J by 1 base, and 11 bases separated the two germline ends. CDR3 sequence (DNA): TGTGCCAGCAGCTTATTACGAGGGATGAACACCGGGGAGCTGTTTTTT. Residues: CASSLLRGMNTGELFF.

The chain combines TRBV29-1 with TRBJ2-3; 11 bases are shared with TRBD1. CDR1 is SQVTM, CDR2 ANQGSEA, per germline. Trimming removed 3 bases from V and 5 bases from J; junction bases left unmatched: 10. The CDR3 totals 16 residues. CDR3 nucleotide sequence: TGCAGCGTTGAGCCCCGGGACAGGGGGTCGGGAGATACGCAGTATTTT. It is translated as CSVEPRDRGSGDTQYF.

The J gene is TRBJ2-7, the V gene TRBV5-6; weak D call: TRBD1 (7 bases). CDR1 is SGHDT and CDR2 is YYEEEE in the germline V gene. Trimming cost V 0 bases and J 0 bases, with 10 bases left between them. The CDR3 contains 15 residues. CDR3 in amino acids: CASSLGGTVSYEQYF. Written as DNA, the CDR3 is TGTGCCAGCAGCTTGGGCGGGACAGTCTCCTACGAGCAGTACTTC.

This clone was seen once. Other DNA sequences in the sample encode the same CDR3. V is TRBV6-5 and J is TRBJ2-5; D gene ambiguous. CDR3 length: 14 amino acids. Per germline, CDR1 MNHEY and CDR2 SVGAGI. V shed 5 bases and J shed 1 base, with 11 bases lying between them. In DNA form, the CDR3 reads TGTGCCAGCAGTCTCCCCGGCCTCCAAGAGACCCAGTACTTC. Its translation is CASSLPGLQETQYF.

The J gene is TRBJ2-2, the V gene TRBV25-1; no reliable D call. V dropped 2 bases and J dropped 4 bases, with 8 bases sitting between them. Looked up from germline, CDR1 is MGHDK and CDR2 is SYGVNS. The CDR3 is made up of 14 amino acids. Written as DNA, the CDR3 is TGTGCCAGCAGTGAACCCGGACCCACCGGGGAGCTGTTTTTT. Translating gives CASSEPGPTGELFF.

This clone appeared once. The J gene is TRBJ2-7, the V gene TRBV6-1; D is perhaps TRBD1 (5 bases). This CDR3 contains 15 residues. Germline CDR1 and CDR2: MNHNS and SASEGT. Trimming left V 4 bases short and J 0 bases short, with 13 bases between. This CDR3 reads CASSGLGVASYEQYF. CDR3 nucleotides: TGTGCCAGCAGTGGGCTAGGGGTAGCCTCCTACGAGCAGTACTTC.

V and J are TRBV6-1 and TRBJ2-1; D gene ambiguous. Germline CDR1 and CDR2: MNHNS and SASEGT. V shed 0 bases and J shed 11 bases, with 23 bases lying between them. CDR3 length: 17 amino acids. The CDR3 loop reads CASSEAPFGSSTTQQFF. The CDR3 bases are TGTGCCAGCAGTGAAGCACCCTTTGGTTCGTCTACCACCCAGCAGTTCTTC.

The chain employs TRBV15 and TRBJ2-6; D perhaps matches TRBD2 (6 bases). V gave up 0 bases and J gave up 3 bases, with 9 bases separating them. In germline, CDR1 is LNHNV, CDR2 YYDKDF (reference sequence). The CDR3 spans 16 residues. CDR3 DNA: TGTGCCACCAGCAGAGAATGGGGGGATGGGGCCAACGTCCTGACTTTC. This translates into CATSREWGDGANVLTF.

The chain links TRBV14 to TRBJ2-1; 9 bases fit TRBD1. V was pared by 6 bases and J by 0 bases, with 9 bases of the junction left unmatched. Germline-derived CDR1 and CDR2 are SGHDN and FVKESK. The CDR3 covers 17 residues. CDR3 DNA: TGTGCCAGCAGACAAACAGGGGGCCGGCGCTCCTACAATGAGCAGTTCTTC. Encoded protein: CASRQTGGRRSYNEQFF.

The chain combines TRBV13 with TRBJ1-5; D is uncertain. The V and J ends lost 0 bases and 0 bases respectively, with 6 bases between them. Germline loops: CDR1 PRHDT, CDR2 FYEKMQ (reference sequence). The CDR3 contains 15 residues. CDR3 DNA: TGTGCCAGCAGCTTAGGATCGACTAGCAATCAGCCCCAGCATTTT. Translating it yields CASSLGSTSNQPQHF.

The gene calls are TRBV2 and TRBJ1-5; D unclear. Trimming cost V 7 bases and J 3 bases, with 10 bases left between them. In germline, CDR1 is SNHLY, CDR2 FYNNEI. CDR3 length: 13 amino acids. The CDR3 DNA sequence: TGTGCCAGCAATGAGGAGATCAATCAGCCCCAGCATTTT. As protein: CASNEEINQPQHF.

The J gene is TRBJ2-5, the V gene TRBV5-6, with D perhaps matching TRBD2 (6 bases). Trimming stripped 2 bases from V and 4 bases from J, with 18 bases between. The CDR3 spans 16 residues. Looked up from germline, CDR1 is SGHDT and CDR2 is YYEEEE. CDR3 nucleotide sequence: TGTGCCAGCAGCTTTCTGCGGGACGGCCGAGGAGAGACCCAGTACTTC. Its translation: CASSFLRDGRGETQYF.

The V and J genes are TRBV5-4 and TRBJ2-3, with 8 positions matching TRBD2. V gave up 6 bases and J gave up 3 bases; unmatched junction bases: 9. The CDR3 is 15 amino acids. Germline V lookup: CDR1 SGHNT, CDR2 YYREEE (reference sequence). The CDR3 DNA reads TGTGCCAGCAACCTTCGGGGGGGCTTAACAGATACGCAGTATTTT. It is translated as CASNLRGGLTDTQYF.

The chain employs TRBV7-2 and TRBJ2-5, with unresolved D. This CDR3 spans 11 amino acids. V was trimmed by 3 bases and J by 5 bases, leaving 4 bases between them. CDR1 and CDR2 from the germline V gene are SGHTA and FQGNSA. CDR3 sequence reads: CASSFLETQYF. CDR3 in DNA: TGTGCCAGCAGCTTTCTGGAGACCCAGTACTTC.